This record concerns one T cell receptor beta chain sequence. The antigen is unknown. J was trimmed by 5 bases and V by 5 bases; bases with no gene match: 12. This CDR3 comprises 17 residues. Germline V gives CDR1 LGHNA, CDR2 YNFKEQ. The sample comes from a study of cytomegalovirus exposure and HLA in healthy donors. Findings and limits, study-wide: Most observed TCR sequences were rare, whereas some public TCRs were detected in many donors. Three CMV-associated chains were confirmed in vitro to be specific for CMV antigens. A list of roughly 180 TCR beta chains associated with cytomegalovirus was given.

Here immunoSEQ multiplex PCR was the method, and the copy in TCRdb shows in-frame clones only, minus some. Of under 80,000 clones listed, about 94% are singletons. J is TRBJ2-3 and V is TRBV4-2, with 11 bases that match TRBD2. The sequence was collected from a woman under 30 in good health and CMV-seronegative. The sample consisted of PBMCs. CDR3 DNA sequence: TGTGCCAGCAGCTCATCAAATAGCGGGGGGGCTGGAGATACGCAGTATTTT. Protein sequence: CASSSSNSGGAGDTQYF.